This T cell receptor (beta chain) emerged from a study of blood T cell repertoires in COVID-19. Germline V gene lookup returns CDR1 LNHNV and CDR2 YYDKDF (reference sequence). CDR3 length: 14 amino acids. Trimming cost V 1 base and J 2 bases, with 9 bases left between them. Generated by immunoSEQ multiplex PCR, the TCRdb table keeps only in-frame clones and is missing some. The sample holds more than 150,000 clones, 89% seen once. This rearrangement joins TRBV15 to TRBJ2-7; no reliable D call. This TCR was sampled from a man between 60 and 75 years old with acute or convalescent COVID-19. The sequenced sample was peripheral blood. The CDR3 nucleotides are TGTGCCACCAGCAGAGGAGAGGTAACCTACGAGCAGTACTTC. This sequence encodes CATSRGEVTYEQYF.